This TCR beta chain was sequenced in a study of T cell changes during pregnancy in multiple sclerosis. Germline CDR1 and CDR2: LNHDA and SQIVND (reference sequence). The V segment lost 5 bases and the J segment 9 bases; nucleotides outside the gene matches: 12. The CDR3 is made up of 16 amino acids. Repertoires were generated with immunoSEQ multiplex PCR, while TCRdb's copy carries only in-frame clones and drops some. The table has around 39,000 clones, 92% seen once. The V call is TRBV19, the J call TRBJ2-1; 11 bases match TRBD1. The sequence was obtained from a female donor with multiple sclerosis, enrolled in a pregnancy study. The sequencing used CD8+ T cells from peripheral blood mononuclear cells, collected before pregnancy. As DNA, the CDR3 is TGTGCCAGTAGTGTCACCTCCGGGACAGGGGGTACTGAGCAGTTCTTC. Protein product: CASSVTSGTGGTEQFF.